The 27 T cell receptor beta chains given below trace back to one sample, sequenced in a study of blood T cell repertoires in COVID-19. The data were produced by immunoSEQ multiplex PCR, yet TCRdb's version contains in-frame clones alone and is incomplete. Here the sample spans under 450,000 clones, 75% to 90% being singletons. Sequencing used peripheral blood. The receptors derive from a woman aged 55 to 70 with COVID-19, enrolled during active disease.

This CDR3 is CASSPGASANVLTF. The DNA for the CDR3 is TGTGCCAGCAGCCCAGGGGCGAGTGCCAACGTCCTGACTTTC. The V call is TRBV11-1, the J call TRBJ2-6; perhaps TRBD1 as D (6 bases). V was shortened by 5 bases and J by 7 bases, with 12 bases between the two germline ends. Per germline, CDR1 SGHAT and CDR2 FQDESV (reference sequence). This CDR3 has 14 amino acids.

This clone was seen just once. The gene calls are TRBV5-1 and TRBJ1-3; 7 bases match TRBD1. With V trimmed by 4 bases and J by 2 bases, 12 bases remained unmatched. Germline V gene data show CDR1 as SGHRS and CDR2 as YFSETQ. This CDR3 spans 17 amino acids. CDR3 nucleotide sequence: TGCGCCAGCAGCCTCTACCAGACGGGGACAGCTGGAAACACCATATATTTT. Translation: CASSLYQTGTAGNTIYF.

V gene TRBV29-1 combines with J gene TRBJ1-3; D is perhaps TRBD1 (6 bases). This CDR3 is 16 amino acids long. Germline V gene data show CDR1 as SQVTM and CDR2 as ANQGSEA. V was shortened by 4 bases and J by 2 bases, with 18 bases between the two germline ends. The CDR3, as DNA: TGCAGCGTTGGGGGATTTACAGGGCAGACTGGAAACACCATATATTTT. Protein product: CSVGGFTGQTGNTIYF.

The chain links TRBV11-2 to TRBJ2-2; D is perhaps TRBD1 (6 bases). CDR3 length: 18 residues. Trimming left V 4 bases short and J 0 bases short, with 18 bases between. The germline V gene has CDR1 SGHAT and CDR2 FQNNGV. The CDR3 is CASSSIQRRGPNTGELFF. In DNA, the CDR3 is TGTGCCAGCAGCTCTATCCAACGCAGGGGACCGAACACCGGGGAGCTGTTTTTT.

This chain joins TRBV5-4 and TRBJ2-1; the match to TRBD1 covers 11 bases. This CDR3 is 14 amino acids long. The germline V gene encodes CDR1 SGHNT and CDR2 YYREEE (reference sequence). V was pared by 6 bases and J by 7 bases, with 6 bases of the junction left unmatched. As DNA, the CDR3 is TGTGCCAGCACCTCCGGGACAGGGGGTAATGAGCAGTTCTTC. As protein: CASTSGTGGNEQFF.

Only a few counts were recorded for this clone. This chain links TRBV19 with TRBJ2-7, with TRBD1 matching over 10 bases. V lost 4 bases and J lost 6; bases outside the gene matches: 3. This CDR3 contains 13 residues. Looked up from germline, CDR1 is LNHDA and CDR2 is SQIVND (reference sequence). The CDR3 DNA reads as TGTGCCAGTAGTAGACAGGGGGCAGGCGAGCAGTACTTC. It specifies CASSRQGAGEQYF.

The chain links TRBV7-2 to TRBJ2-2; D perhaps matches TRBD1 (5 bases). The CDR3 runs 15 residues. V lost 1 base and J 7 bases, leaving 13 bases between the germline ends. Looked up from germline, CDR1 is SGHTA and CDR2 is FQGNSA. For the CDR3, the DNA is TGTGCCAGCAGCTTAGGGGCGGCTAGGGGCGGGGAGCTGTTTTTT. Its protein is CASSLGAARGGELFF.

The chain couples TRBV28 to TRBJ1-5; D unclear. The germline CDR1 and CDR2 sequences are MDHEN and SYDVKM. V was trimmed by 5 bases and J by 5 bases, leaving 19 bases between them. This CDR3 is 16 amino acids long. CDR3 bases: TGTGCCAGCAGTCCCGGACCTACCCGGGGTGATCAGCCCCAGCATTTT. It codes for CASSPGPTRGDQPQHF.

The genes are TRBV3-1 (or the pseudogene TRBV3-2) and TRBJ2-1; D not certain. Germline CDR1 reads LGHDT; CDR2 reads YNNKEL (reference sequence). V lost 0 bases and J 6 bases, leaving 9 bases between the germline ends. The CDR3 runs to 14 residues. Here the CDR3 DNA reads TGTGCCAGCAGCCAAGAGTGGAGCCGCAATGAGCAGTTCTTC. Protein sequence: CASSQEWSRNEQFF.

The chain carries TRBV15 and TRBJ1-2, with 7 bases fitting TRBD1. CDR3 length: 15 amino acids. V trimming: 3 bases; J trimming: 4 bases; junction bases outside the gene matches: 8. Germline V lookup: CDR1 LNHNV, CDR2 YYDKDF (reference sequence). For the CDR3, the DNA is TGTGCCACCAGCAGGGCCGGGACAGCCTTCTATGGCTACACCTTC. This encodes CATSRAGTAFYGYTF.

The CDR3 region has the DNA TGTGCCAGCAGCTTATATTTTAGTGGTAGGGGGCGGAACACTGAAGCTTTCTTT. It translates to CASSLYFSGRGRNTEAFF. The chain uses TRBV5-6 and TRBJ1-1; 7 nucleotides align to TRBD1. V lost 2 bases, J lost 1 base, and 14 bases stayed unmatched. This CDR3 is 18 amino acids long. From germline, CDR1 is SGHDT and CDR2 YYEEEE.

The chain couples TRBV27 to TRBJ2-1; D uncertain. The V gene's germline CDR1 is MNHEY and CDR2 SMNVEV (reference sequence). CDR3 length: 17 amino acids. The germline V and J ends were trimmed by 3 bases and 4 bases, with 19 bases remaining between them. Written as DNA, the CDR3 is TGTGCCAGCAGTTTTTCCCGGGTCCCCCCTAATTACAATGAGCAGTTCTTC. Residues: CASSFSRVPPNYNEQFF.

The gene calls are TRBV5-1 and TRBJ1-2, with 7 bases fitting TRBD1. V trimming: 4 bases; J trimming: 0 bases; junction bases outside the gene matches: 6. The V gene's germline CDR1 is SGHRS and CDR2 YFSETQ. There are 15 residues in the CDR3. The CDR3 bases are TGCGCCAGCAGCCAAGACAGGGTGACTAACTATGGCTACACCTTC. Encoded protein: CASSQDRVTNYGYTF.

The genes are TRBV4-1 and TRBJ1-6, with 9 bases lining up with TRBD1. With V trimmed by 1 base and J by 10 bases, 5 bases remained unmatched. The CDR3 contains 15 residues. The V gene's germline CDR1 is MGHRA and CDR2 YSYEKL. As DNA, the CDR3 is TGCGCCAGCAGCCAAGGGGACAGGGCCCGATCACCCCTCCACTTT. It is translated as CASSQGDRARSPLHF.

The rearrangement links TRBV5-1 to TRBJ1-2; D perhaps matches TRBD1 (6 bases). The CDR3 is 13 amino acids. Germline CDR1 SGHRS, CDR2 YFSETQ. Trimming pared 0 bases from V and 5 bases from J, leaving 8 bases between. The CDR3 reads CASSLDTGYGYTF. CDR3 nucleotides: TGCGCCAGCAGCTTGGATACAGGGTATGGCTACACCTTC. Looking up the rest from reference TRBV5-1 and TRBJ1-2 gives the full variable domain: KAGVTQTPRYLIKTRGQQVTLSCSPISGHRSVSWYQQTPGQGLQFLFEYFSETQRNKGNFPGRFSGRQFSNSRSEMNVSTLELGDSALYLCASSLDTGYGYTFGSGTRLTVV.

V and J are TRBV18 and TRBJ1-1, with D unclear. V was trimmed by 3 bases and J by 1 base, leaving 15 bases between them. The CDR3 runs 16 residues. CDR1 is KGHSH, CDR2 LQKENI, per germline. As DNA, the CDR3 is TGTGCCAGCTCACCCGCGGGGTCTGTTCGGAACACTGAAGCTTTCTTT. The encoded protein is CASSPAGSVRNTEAFF.

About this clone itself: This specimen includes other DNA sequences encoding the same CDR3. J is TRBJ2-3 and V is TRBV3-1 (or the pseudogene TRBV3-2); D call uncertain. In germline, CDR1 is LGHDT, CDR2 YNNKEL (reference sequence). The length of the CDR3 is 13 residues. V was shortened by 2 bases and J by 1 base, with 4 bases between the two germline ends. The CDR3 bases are TGTGCCAGCAGCCAAAGAGGCACAGATACGCAGTATTTT. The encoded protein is CASSQRGTDTQYF.

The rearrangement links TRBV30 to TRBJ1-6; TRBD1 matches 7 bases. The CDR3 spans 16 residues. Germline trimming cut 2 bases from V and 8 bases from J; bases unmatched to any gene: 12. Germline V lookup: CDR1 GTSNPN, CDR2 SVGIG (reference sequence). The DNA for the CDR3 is TGTGCCTGGAGTCCCGACAGGGATTTTTGGGATTCACCCCTCCACTTT. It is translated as CAWSPDRDFWDSPLHF.

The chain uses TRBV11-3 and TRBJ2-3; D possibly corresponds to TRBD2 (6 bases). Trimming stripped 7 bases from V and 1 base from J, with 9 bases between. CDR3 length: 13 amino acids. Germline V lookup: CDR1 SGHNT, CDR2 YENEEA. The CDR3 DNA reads TGTGCCAGCAAGGCTAGCGGCACAGATACGCAGTATTTT. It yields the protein CASKASGTDTQYF.

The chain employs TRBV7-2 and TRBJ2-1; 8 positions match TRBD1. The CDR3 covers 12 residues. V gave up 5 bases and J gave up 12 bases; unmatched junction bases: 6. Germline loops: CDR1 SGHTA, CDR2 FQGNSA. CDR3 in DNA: TGTGCCAGCAGCCCCCAGGGGGCAGGGCAGTTCTTC. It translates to CASSPQGAGQFF.

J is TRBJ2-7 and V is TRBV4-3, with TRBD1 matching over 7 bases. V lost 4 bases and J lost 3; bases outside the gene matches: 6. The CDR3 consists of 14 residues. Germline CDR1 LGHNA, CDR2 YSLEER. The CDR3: CASSPGTDLYEQYF. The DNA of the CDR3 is TGCGCCAGCAGCCCCGGGACAGACCTCTACGAGCAGTACTTC.

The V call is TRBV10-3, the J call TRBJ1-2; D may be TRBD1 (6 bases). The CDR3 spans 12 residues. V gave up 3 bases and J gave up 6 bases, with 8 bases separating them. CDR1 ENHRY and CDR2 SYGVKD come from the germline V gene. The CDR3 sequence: CAISDRGDGYTF. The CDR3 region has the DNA TGTGCCATCAGTGACAGGGGTGATGGCTACACCTTC.

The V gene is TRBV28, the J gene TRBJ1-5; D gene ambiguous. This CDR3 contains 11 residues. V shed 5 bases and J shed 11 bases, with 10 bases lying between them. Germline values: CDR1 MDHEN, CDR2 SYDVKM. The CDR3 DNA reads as TGTGCCAGCAGTACAACTCGGGCCCAGCATTTT. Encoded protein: CASSTTRAQHF. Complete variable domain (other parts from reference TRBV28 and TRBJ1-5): DVKVTQSSRYLVKRTGEKVFLECVQDMDHENMFWYRQDPGLGLRLIYFSYDVKMKEKGDIPEGYSVSREKKERFSLILESASTNQTSMYLCASSTTRAQHFGDGTRLSIL.

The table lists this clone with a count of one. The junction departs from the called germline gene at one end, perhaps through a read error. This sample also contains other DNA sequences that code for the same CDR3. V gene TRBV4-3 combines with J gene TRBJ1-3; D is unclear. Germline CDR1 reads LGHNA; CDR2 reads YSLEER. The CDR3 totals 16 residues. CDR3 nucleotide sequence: TGCGCCAGCAGTCAAGATGCGCGGGGCTCTGGAAACACCATATATTTT. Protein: CASSQDARGSGNTIYF.

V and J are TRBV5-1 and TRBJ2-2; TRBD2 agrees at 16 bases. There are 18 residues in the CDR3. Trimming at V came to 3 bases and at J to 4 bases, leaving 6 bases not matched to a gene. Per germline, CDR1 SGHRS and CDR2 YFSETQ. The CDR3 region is CASSSGLAGGPTTGELFF. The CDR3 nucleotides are TGCGCCAGCAGCTCGGGACTAGCGGGGGGGCCAACCACCGGGGAGCTGTTTTTT.

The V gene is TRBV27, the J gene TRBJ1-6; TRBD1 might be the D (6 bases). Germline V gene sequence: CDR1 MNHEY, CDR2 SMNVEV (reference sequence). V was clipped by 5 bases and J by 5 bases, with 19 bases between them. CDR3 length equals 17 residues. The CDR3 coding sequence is TGTGCCAGCAGTGATCGTCTAGGGACACTAAATAATTCACCCCTCCACTTT. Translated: CASSDRLGTLNNSPLHF.

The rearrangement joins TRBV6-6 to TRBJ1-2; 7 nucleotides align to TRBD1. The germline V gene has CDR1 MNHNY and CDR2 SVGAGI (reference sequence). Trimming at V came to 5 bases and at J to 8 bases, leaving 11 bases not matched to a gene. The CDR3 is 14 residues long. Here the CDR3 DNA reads TGTGCCAGCAGTCCAAGACAGGGAGCATACGGCTACACCTTC. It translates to CASSPRQGAYGYTF.